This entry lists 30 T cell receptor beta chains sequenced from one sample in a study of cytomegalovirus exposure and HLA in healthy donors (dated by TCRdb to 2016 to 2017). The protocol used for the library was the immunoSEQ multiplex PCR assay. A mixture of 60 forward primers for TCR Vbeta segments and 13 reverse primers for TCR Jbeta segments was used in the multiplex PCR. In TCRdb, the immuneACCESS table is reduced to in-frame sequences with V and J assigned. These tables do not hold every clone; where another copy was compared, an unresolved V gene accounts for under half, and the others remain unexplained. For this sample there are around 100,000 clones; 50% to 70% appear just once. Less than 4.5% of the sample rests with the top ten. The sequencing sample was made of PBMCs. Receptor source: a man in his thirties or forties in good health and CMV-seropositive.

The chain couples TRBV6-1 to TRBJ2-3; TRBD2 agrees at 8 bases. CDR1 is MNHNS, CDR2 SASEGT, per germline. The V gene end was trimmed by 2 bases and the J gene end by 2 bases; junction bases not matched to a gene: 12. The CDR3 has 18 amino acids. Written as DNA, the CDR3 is TGTGCCAGCAGTGAAATTCGGGGGGGGCCTATTGACACAGATACGCAGTATTTT. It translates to CASSEIRGGPIDTDTQYF.

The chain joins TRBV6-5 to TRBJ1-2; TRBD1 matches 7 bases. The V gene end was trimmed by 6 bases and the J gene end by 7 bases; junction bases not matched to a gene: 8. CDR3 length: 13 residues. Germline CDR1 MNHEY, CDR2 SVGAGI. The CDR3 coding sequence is TGTGCCAGCAGAACAGACAGGGACTCTGGCTACACCTTC. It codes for CASRTDRDSGYTF.

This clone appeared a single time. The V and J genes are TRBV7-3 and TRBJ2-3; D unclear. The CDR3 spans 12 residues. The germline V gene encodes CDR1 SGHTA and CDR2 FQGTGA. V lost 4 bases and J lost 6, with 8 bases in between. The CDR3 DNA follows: TGTGCCAGCAGCTATGAGTCCGATACGCAGTATTTT. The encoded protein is CASSYESDTQYF.

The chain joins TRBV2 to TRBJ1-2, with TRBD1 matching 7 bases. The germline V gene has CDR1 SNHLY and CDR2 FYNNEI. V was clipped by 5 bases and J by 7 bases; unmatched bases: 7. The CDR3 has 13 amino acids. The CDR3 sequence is CASSLTGDRGYTF. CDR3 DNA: TGTGCCAGCAGTTTAACAGGGGACCGTGGCTACACCTTC.

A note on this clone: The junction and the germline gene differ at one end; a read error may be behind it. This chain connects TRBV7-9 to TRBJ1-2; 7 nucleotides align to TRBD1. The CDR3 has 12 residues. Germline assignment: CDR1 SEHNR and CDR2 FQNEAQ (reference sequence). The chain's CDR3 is CSSSYRGHGYTF. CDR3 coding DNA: TGTTCCAGCAGCTACAGGGGTCATGGCTACACCTTC.

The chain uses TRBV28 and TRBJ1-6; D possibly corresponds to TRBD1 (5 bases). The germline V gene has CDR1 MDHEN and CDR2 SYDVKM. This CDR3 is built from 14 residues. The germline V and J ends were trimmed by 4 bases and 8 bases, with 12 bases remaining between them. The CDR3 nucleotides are TGTGCCAGCAGTTCCGGGGGGTCGGATTCACCCCTCCACTTT. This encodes CASSSGGSDSPLHF.

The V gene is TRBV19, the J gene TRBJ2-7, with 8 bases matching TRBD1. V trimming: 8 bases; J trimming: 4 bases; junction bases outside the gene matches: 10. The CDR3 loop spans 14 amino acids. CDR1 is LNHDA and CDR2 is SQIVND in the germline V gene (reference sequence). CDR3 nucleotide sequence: TGTGCCAGTCGCGGACAGGGAAAGATATACGAGCAGTACTTC. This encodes CASRGQGKIYEQYF.

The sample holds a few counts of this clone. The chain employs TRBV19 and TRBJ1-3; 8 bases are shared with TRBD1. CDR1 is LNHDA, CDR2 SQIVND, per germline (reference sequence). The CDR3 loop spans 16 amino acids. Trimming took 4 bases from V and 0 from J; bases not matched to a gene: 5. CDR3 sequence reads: CASSTSTGASGNTIYF. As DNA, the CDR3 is TGTGCCAGTAGTACCTCGACAGGGGCCTCTGGAAACACCATATATTTT.

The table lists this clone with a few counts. The CDR3 loop is CASSLGGGFETQYF. The CDR3 coding sequence is TGCGCCAGCAGCTTGGGGGGGGGCTTTGAGACCCAGTACTTC. The chain uses TRBV5-1 and TRBJ2-5; D might be TRBD2 (7 bases). V was clipped by 0 bases and J by 5 bases, with 11 bases between them. The germline gives CDR1 SGHRS, CDR2 YFSETQ. The CDR3 has 14 amino acids. The whole variable domain, filled in from reference TRBV5-1 and TRBJ2-5, reads KAGVTQTPRYLIKTRGQQVTLSCSPISGHRSVSWYQQTPGQGLQFLFEYFSETQRNKGNFPGRFSGRQFSNSRSEMNVSTLELGDSALYLCASSLGGGFETQYFGPGTRLLVL.

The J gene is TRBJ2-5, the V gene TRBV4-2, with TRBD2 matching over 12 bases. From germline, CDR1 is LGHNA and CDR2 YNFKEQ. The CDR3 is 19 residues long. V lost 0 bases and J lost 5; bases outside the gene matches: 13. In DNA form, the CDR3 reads TGTGCCAGCAGCCAAGATTGGCAGCTAGCGGGGGGGCCTACGGAGACCCAGTACTTC. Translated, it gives CASSQDWQLAGGPTETQYF.

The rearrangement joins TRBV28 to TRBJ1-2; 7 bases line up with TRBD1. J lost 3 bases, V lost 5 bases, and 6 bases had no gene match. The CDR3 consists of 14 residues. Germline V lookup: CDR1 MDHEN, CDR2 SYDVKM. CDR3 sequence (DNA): TGTGCCAGCAGTCTCGCCGGGACAGACTATGGCTACACCTTC. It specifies CASSLAGTDYGYTF.

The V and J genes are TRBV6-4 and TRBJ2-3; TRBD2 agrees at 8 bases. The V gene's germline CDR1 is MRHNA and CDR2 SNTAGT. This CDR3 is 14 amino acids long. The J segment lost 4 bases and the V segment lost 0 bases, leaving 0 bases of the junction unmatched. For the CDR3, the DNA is TGTGCCAGCAGTGACTCGCGGGGGGCAGATACGCAGTATTTT. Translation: CASSDSRGADTQYF.

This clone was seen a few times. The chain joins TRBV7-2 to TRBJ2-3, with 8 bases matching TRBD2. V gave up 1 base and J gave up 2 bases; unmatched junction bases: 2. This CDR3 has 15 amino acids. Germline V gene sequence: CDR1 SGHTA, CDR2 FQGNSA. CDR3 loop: CASSLGGGPTDTQYF. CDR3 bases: TGTGCCAGCAGCTTAGGCGGGGGGCCCACAGATACGCAGTATTTT.

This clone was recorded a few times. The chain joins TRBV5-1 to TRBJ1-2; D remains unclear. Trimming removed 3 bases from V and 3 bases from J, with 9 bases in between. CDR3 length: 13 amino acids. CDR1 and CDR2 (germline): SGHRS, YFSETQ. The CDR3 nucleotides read TGCGCCAGCAGCTATAGCAGAGACTATGGCTACACCTTC. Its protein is CASSYSRDYGYTF.

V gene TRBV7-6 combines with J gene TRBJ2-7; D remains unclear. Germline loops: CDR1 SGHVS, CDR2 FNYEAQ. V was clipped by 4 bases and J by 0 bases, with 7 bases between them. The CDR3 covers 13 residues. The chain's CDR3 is CASSSGPSYEQYF. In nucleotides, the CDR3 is TGTGCCAGCAGCTCTGGCCCCTCCTACGAGCAGTACTTC.

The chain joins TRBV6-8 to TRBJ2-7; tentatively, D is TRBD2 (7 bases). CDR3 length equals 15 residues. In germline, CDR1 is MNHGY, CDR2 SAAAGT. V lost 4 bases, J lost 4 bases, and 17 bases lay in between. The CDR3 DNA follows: TGTGCCAGCAGTTCCCAGAGAGGGGGGGAGTACGAGCAGTACTTC. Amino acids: CASSSQRGGEYEQYF.

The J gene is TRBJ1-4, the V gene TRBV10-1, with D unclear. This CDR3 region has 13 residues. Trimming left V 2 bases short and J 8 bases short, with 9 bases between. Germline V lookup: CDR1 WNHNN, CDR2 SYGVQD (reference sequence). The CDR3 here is CASSEGPGEKLFF. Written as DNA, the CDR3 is TGCGCCAGCAGTGAGGGGCCGGGGGAAAAACTGTTTTTT.

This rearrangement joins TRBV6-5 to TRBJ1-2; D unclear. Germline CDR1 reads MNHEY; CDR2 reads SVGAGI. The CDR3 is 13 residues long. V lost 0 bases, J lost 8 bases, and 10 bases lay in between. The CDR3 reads CASSYSSTRGYTF. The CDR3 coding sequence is TGTGCCAGCAGTTACTCGAGCACCCGGGGCTACACCTTC.

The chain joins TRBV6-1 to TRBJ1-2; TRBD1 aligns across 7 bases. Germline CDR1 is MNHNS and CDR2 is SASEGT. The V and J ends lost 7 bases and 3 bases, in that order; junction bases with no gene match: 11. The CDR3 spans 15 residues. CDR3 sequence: CASNDWTGRHYGYTF. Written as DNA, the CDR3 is TGTGCCAGCAACGATTGGACAGGACGCCACTATGGCTACACCTTC.

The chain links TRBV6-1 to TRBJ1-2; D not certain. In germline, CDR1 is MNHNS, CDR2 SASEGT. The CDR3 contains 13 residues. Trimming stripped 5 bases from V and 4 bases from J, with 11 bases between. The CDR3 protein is CASSPPGSYGYTF. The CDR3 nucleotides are TGTGCCAGCAGTCCACCGGGGAGCTATGGCTACACCTTC.

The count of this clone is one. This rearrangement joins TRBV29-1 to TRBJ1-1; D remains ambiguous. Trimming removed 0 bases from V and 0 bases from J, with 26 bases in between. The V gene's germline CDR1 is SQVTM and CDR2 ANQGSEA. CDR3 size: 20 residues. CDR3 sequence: CSVEEDIEVTGFLMNTEAFF. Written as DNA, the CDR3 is TGCAGCGTTGAAGAAGATATAGAGGTTACCGGGTTTTTGATGAACACTGAAGCTTTCTTT.

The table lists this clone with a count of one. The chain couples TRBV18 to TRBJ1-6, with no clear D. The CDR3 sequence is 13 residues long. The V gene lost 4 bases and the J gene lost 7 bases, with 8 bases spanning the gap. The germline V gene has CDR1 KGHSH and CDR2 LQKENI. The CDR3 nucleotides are TGTGCCAGCTCACTCCAAGAGAATTCACCCCTCCACTTT. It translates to CASSLQENSPLHF. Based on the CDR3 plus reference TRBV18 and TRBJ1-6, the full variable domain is NAGVMQNPRHLVRRRGQEARLRCSPMKGHSHVYWYRQLPEEGLKFMVYLQKENIIDESGMPKERFSAEFPKEGPSILRIQQVVRGDSAAYFCASSLQENSPLHFGNGTRLTVT.

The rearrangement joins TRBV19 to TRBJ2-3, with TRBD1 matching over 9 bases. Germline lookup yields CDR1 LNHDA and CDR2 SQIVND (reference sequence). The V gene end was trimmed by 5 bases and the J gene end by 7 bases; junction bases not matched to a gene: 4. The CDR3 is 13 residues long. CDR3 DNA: TGTGCCAGTAGTGGACAGGGGAGGAATACGCAGTATTTT. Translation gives CASSGQGRNTQYF.

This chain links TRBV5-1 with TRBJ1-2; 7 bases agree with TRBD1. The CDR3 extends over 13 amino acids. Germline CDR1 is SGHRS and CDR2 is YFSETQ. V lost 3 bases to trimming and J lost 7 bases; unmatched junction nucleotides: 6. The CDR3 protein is CASSSGTDGGYTF. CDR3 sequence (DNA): TGCGCCAGCAGCTCCGGGACAGACGGTGGCTACACCTTC.

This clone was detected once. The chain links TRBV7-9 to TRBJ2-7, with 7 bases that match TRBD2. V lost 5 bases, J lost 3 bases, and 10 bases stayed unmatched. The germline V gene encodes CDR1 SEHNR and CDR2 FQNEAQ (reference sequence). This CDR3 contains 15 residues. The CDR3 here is CASSATTRGNYEQYF. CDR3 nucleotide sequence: TGTGCCAGCAGCGCTACTACGCGGGGGAACTACGAGCAGTACTTC.

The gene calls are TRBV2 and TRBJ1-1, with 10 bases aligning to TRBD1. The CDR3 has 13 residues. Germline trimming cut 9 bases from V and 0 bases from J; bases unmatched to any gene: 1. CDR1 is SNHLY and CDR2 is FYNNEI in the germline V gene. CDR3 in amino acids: CARGQGLNTEAFF. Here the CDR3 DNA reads TGTGCCAGGGGACAGGGGCTGAACACTGAAGCTTTCTTT.

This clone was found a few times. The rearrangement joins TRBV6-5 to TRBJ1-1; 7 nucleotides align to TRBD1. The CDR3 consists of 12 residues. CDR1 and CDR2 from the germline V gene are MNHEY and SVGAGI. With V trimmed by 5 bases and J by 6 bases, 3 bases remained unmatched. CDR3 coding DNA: TGTGCCAGCAGTCGAGGGACAGCTGAAGCTTTCTTT. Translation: CASSRGTAEAFF.

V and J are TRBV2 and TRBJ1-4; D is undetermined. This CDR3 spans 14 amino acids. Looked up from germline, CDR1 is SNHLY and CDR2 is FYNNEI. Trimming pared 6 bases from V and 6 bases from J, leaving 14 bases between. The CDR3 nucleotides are TGTGCCAGCAGAAGAGGCAGCGAGGATGAAAAACTGTTTTTT. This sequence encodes CASRRGSEDEKLFF.

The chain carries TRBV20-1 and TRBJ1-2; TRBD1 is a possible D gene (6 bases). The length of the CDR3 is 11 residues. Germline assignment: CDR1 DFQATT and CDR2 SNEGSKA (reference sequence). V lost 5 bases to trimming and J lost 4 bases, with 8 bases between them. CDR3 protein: CSARTAYGYTF. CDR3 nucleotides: TGCAGTGCTCGGACAGCCTATGGCTACACCTTC.

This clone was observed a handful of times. The CDR3 nucleotides read TGCGCCAGCAGCCTCCCGGACAGCCCGAATTCACCCCTCCACTTT. It is translated as CASSLPDSPNSPLHF. This chain uses TRBV5-1 with TRBJ1-6; maybe TRBD1 (6 bases). The CDR3 covers 15 residues. CDR1 and CDR2 from the germline V gene are SGHRS and YFSETQ. Trimming removed 4 bases at V and 7 bases at J, with 15 bases between.